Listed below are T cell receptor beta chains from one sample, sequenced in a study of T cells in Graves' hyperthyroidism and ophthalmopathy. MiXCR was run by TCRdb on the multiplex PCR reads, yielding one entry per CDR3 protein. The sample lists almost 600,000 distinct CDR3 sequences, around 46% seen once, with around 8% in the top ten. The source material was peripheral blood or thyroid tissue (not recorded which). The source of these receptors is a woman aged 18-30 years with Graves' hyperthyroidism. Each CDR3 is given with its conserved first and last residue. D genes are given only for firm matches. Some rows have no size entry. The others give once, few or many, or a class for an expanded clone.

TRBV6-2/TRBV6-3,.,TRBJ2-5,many,CASSYTGRQETQYF,TGTGCCAGCAGTTACACGGGAAGACAAGAGACCCAGTACTTC
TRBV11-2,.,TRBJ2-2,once,CASSAEDRRGQEELFF,TGTGCCAGCAGCGCCGAGGACCGGAGGGGACAAGAGGAGCTGTTTTTT
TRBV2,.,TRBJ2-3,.,CASRAGSTDTQYF,TGTGCCAGCAGGGCGGGAAGCACAGATACGCAGTATTTT
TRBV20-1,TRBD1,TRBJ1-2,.,CSAFGQGNGYTF,TGCAGTGCTTTTGGACAGGGTAATGGCTACACCTTC
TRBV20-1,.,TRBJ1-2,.,CSLDRGSYGYTF,TGCAGTTTAGACCGGGGTTCATATGGCTACACCTTC
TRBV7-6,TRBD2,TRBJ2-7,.,CASSKGLAGTYEQYF,TGTGCCAGCAGCAAGGGACTAGCGGGAACCTACGAGCAGTACTTC
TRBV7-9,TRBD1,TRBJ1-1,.,CASSSGQAMNTEAFF,TGTGCCAGCAGCTCTGGACAGGCTATGAACACTGAAGCTTTCTTT
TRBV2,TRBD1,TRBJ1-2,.,CASSVTGYYGYTF,TGTGCCAGCAGCGTGACAGGGTACTATGGCTACACCTTC
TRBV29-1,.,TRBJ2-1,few,CSATLAGHSNEQFF,TGCAGCGCAACCCTGGCGGGACACTCAAATGAGCAGTTCTTC
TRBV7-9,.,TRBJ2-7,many,CASSPQGEQYF,TGTGCCAGCAGCCCCCAGGGCGAGCAGTACTTC
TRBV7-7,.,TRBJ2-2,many,CASSPPGAAGELFF,TGTGCTAGCAGCCCACCAGGGGCGGCCGGGGAGCTGTTTTTT
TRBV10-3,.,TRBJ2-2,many,CAISEEQGGTGELFF,TGTGCCATCAGTGAAGAACAGGGAGGCACCGGGGAGCTGTTTTTT
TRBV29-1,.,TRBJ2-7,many,CSVEAGVNYEQYF,TGCAGCGTTGAAGCGGGGGTCAACTACGAGCAGTACTTC
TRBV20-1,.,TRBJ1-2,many,CSANSGGNYGYTF,TGCAGTGCCAACTCGGGGGGGAACTATGGCTACACCTTC